This is a list of T cell receptor beta chains from one sample in a study of technical replicates of blood from several donors. The table came from immunoSEQ multiplex PCR; TCRdb's copy has only in-frame clones and leaves some out. The sample includes 75,000 to 95,000 clones, 96% seen only once; the top ten take approximately 0.37%. Sequencing input: T cells isolated from PBMCs. The receptors shown here come from a human donor in good health. The CDR3 runs from the conserved cysteine through the conserved F or W. Each record gives: J gene, clone size, D gene, V gene, CDR3 DNA, CDR3 protein. The D gene is left open where the match is weak. Clone size is stated in some rows and not others, as once, few, many or a class when expanded.

J: TRBJ1-2
size: once
D: .
V: TRBV5-1
DNA: TGCGCCAGCAGCTTGGGGGCAGGCGATCGCTATGGCTACACCTTC
CDR3: CASSLGAGDRYGYTF

J: TRBJ1-3
size: .
D: .
V: TRBV25-1
DNA: TGTGCCAGCAGTCCTCAGGGATTCTTCTACTCTGGAAACACCATATATTTT
CDR3: CASSPQGFFYSGNTIYF

J: TRBJ1-3
size: .
D: TRBD1
V: TRBV2
DNA: TGTGCCAGCAGTGACGGACAGGGTGGAAACACCATATATTTT
CDR3: CASSDGQGGNTIYF

J: TRBJ2-1
size: .
D: TRBD2
V: TRBV27
DNA: TGTGCCAGCAGTTTAGGGACTAGCTTAGAGCAGTTCTTC
CDR3: CASSLGTSLEQFF

J: TRBJ2-1
size: .
D: .
V: TRBV19
DNA: TGTGCCAGTAGTATCCTAAGTGAGCGGAATGAGCAGTTCTTC
CDR3: CASSILSERNEQFF

J: TRBJ1-4
size: .
D: .
V: TRBV20-1
DNA: TGCAGTGCTAGAGATAGGAGACTGTTTTTT
CDR3: CSARDRRLFF

J: TRBJ1-1
size: .
D: .
V: TRBV11-2
DNA: TGTGCCAGCAGCTTATATAACACTGAAGCTTTCTTT
CDR3: CASSLYNTEAFF

J: TRBJ2-2
size: .
D: TRBD1
V: TRBV27
DNA: TGTGCCAGCAGTCTCGGGACAGGGGGCCTGAACACCGGGGAGCTGTTTTTT
CDR3: CASSLGTGGLNTGELFF

J: TRBJ2-1
size: .
D: TRBD2
V: TRBV5-1
DNA: TGCGCCAGCAGCTTGTTTAGCGGGAGGGCGGCCTACAATGAGCAGTTCTTC
CDR3: CASSLFSGRAAYNEQFF

J: TRBJ1-5
size: .
D: .
V: TRBV19
DNA: TGTGCCAGTAGTATTGGGTCAGTTTTGGAGGGGCAGCCCCAGCATTTT
CDR3: CASSIGSVLEGQPQHF

J: TRBJ2-2
size: .
D: .
V: TRBV9
DNA: TGTGCCAGCAGCGTGCTTACAGCTCAGGGGGAGCTGTTTTTT
CDR3: CASSVLTAQGELFF

J: TRBJ1-2
size: .
D: .
V: TRBV5-4
DNA: TGTGCCAGCAGCTTGGACCCTAAGGGGGGCTACACCTTC
CDR3: CASSLDPKGGYTF

J: TRBJ1-1
size: .
D: TRBD1
V: TRBV5-1
DNA: TGCGCCAGCAGCCCACGACAGGGGGAGACTGAAGCTTTCTTT
CDR3: CASSPRQGETEAFF

J: TRBJ2-3
size: .
D: TRBD2
V: TRBV4-2
DNA: TGTGCCAGCGCAAAGGCGGGAGCGTCGGGAGATACGCAGTATTTT
CDR3: CASAKAGASGDTQYF

J: TRBJ2-5
size: .
D: TRBD1
V: TRBV29-1
DNA: TGCAGCGTTGAGGCTAACAGGGGGCTGGAGACCCAGTACTTC
CDR3: CSVEANRGLETQYF

J: TRBJ2-3
size: .
D: .
V: TRBV5-1
DNA: TGCGCCAGCAGCTTTACCGCTAGCCCAGATACGCAGTATTTT
CDR3: CASSFTASPDTQYF

J: TRBJ1-2
size: .
D: TRBD1
V: TRBV19
DNA: TGTGCCAGTAGTATAATACTGGGACAGGGTGACTATGGCTACACCTTC
CDR3: CASSIILGQGDYGYTF

J: TRBJ2-5
size: .
D: .
V: TRBV10-3
DNA: TGTGCCATCAGCAGACAGGACAGAGAGACCCAGTACTTC
CDR3: CAISRQDRETQYF

J: TRBJ2-7
size: .
D: .
V: TRBV28
DNA: TGTGCCAGCAGTTTAAGCATCTACGAGCAGTACTTC
CDR3: CASSLSIYEQYF

J: TRBJ1-1
size: .
D: .
V: TRBV30
DNA: TGTGCCTGGAGTGCAGGGCTTAGCACTGAAGCTTTCTTT
CDR3: CAWSAGLSTEAFF

J: TRBJ1-2
size: .
D: TRBD1
V: TRBV28
DNA: TGTGCCAGCAGTTTGGGACAGGGTCACTATGGCTACACCTTC
CDR3: CASSLGQGHYGYTF

J: TRBJ1-5
size: .
D: TRBD1
V: TRBV5-1
DNA: TGCGCCAGCAGCGCCGGGACAGGGGGCCAGCCCCAGCATTTT
CDR3: CASSAGTGGQPQHF

J: TRBJ2-3
size: .
D: .
V: TRBV7-3
DNA: TGTGCCAGCAGCTTAATCGGGGTACTTGGGGATACGCAGTATTTT
CDR3: CASSLIGVLGDTQYF

J: TRBJ2-1
size: .
D: TRBD2
V: TRBV11-2
DNA: TGTGCCAGCAGCTTATCGAGTCTGGCGGGAGGCCTCAATGAGCAGTTCTTC
CDR3: CASSLSSLAGGLNEQFF

J: TRBJ2-7
size: .
D: TRBD1
V: TRBV7-2
DNA: TGTGCCAGCAGCTTAGGGACAGGCTCCTACGAGCAGTACTTC
CDR3: CASSLGTGSYEQYF

J: TRBJ1-2
size: .
D: .
V: TRBV29-1
DNA: TGCAGCGTCGCGACAGAGGATAACTATGGCTACACCTTC
CDR3: CSVATEDNYGYTF

J: TRBJ2-1
size: .
D: TRBD2
V: TRBV7-6
DNA: TGTGCCAGCAGCGCAACCGGGACTAGCGGGAGTGAGCAGTTCTTC
CDR3: CASSATGTSGSEQFF

J: TRBJ2-4
size: .
D: .
V: TRBV20-1
DNA: TGCAGTGCTCCTAGCTTGAACATTCAGTACTTC
CDR3: CSAPSLNIQYF

J: TRBJ2-3
size: .
D: TRBD2
V: TRBV6-1
DNA: TGTGCCAGCAGTGAATTTCAGGCGGGAGTATCGTACACAGATACGCAGTATTTT
CDR3: CASSEFQAGVSYTDTQYF

J: TRBJ2-3
size: .
D: .
V: TRBV30
DNA: TGTGCCTGGAGCGAAAACAGGGATACGCAGTATTTT
CDR3: CAWSENRDTQYF

J: TRBJ2-5
size: once
D: .
V: TRBV4-1
DNA: TGCGCCAGCAGCCTTGGGACTCCGGTCCAGACCCAGTACTTC
CDR3: CASSLGTPVQTQYF